What follows are 24 T cell receptor beta chains derived from one specimen sequenced in a study of OX40 agonist ivuxolimab in advanced cancers. Only in-frame clones appear in the TCRdb table, and some are missing; sequencing was by immunoSEQ multiplex PCR. This table has about 73,000 clones, around nine tenths appearing once. Sequenced here: CD4+ or CD8+ T cells sorted from blood, sampled in a trial of the OX40 agonist ivuxolimab. These TCRs come from an adult with an advanced solid tumor such as melanoma, head and neck, liver or kidney cancer.

V is TRBV7-2 and J is TRBJ2-5; 8 nucleotides match TRBD2. V dropped 4 bases and J dropped 5; count of bases not matched to a gene: 9. This CDR3 is built from 15 residues. In germline, CDR1 is SGHTA, CDR2 FQGNSA. CDR3 nucleotide sequence: TGTGCCAGCAGCTCCGGGACTAGAATTGCGGAGACCCAGTACTTC. It codes for CASSSGTRIAETQYF.

The table lists this clone with a few counts. This chain uses TRBV2 with TRBJ1-5; D unresolved. With 0 bases removed from V and 2 bases from J, the gap between germline ends came to 8 bases. The CDR3 is made up of 15 amino acids. In germline, CDR1 is SNHLY, CDR2 FYNNEI. This CDR3 reads CASSEAGMGNQPQHF. The CDR3 DNA follows: TGTGCCAGCAGTGAAGCAGGTATGGGCAATCAGCCCCAGCATTTT.

This clone has a count of ten or more. The chain joins TRBV10-3 to TRBJ1-2; no definite D call. V dropped 10 bases and J dropped 5 bases, with 17 bases sitting between them. CDR3 size: 13 residues. The germline CDR1 and CDR2 sequences are ENHRY and SYGVKD. The CDR3 reads CATKSGVGYGYTF. The CDR3, as DNA: TGTGCCACCAAGTCCGGAGTAGGGTATGGCTACACCTTC.

This clone was observed a single time. The genes are TRBV28 and TRBJ2-7; D not certain. CDR3 length equals 12 residues. Germline V gives CDR1 MDHEN, CDR2 SYDVKM. V was clipped by 8 bases and J by 0 bases, with 8 bases between them. The DNA for the CDR3 is TGTGCCAGCGAGGCCCTCTCCTACGAGCAGTACTTC. Its translation: CASEALSYEQYF.

This clone appeared a single time. This sequence joins TRBV30 and TRBJ1-5; 8 bases line up with TRBD1. Germline assignment: CDR1 GTSNPN and CDR2 SVGIG (reference sequence). The CDR3 is made up of 15 amino acids. V gave up 2 bases and J gave up 2 bases; unmatched junction bases: 5. The CDR3 sequence is CAWSLRGLGNQPQHF. The CDR3 DNA follows: TGTGCCTGGAGTCTCAGGGGGCTAGGCAATCAGCCCCAGCATTTT.

CDR3 sequence (DNA): TGTGCCAGCCTGGATAGTTTGCGCACTGAAGCTTTCTTT. Amino acids: CASLDSLRTEAFF. The chain combines TRBV6-1 with TRBJ1-1; D not certain. Germline V gene sequence: CDR1 MNHNS, CDR2 SASEGT. Trimming removed 8 bases at V and 4 bases at J, with 14 bases between. This CDR3 region has 13 residues.

CDR3 sequence: CASSLAEANTEAFF. The CDR3 DNA sequence: TGTGCCAGCAGCTTAGCGGAAGCGAACACTGAAGCTTTCTTT. The V and J genes are TRBV7-2 and TRBJ1-1; D is undetermined. The CDR3 spans 14 residues. The ends were cut back, 0 bases at V and 1 base at J, with 6 bases in the middle. Germline-derived CDR1 and CDR2 are SGHTA and FQGNSA.

The rearrangement links TRBV7-2 to TRBJ2-5, with D unresolved. V was shortened by 5 bases and J by 10 bases, with 14 bases between the two germline ends. Germline CDR1 SGHTA, CDR2 FQGNSA. This CDR3 is 12 amino acids long. The CDR3 nucleotides are TGTGCCAGCAGCCCCAGTAGGGTGGACCAGTACTTC. It encodes CASSPSRVDQYF.

The chain couples TRBV19 to TRBJ2-1; D is unresolved. Germline CDR1 is LNHDA and CDR2 is SQIVND (reference sequence). The CDR3 covers 14 residues. The V end lost 6 bases, the J end lost 2 bases, and 11 bases lay between the germline ends. In DNA form, the CDR3 reads TGTGCCAGTAGCCCGCCTGGGGCCTACAATGAGCAGTTCTTC. It translates to CASSPPGAYNEQFF. The complete variable domain, with remaining parts taken from reference TRBV19 and TRBJ2-1, reads DGGITQSPKYLFRKEGQNVTLSCEQNLNHDAMYWYRQDPGQGLRLIYYSQIVNDFQKGDIAEGYSVSREKKESFPLTVTSAQKNPTAFYLCASSPPGAYNEQFFGPGTRLTVL.

The rearrangement links TRBV5-1 to TRBJ1-2, with 8 bases matching TRBD1. Germline CDR1 and CDR2: SGHRS and YFSETQ. The CDR3 spans 14 residues. V was clipped by 4 bases and J by 7 bases; unmatched bases: 9. CDR3: CASSTLSGGSGYTF. DNA of the CDR3: TGCGCCAGCAGCACCCTCTCAGGGGGCTCTGGCTACACCTTC.

The J gene is TRBJ1-2, the V gene TRBV2, with 9 positions matching TRBD1. Germline-derived CDR1 and CDR2 are SNHLY and FYNNEI. This CDR3 region has 14 residues. Unmatched junction bases numbered 6, after V lost 5 bases and J lost 5 bases. CDR3 in amino acids: CASSRDRVGYGYTF. The CDR3 bases are TGTGCCAGCAGTCGGGACAGGGTCGGATATGGCTACACCTTC.

This clone was observed a single time. The chain uses TRBV6-1 and TRBJ2-2; D may be TRBD1 (6 bases). Looked up from germline, CDR1 is MNHNS and CDR2 is SASEGT. CDR3 size: 15 residues. V was cut by 7 bases and J by 5 bases, with 17 bases left in between. The CDR3 sequence: CASTKEQGFTGELFF. In DNA, the CDR3 is TGTGCCAGCACAAAAGAACAGGGTTTTACCGGGGAGCTGTTTTTT.

The rearrangement uses TRBV28 and TRBJ1-2; D possibly corresponds to TRBD1 (5 bases). The CDR3 runs 14 residues. With 0 bases removed from V and 5 bases from J, the gap between germline ends came to 10 bases. Germline values: CDR1 MDHEN, CDR2 SYDVKM. The CDR3: CASSLWGTLYGYTF. The CDR3 DNA reads as TGTGCCAGCAGTTTATGGGGGACCCTATATGGCTACACCTTC.

The CDR3 loop reads CASSNGGPLSRSNQPQHF. In nucleotides, the CDR3 is TGTGCCAGTAGTAACGGGGGCCCTCTCTCCAGGAGCAATCAGCCCCAGCATTTT. The chain is built from TRBV19 and TRBJ1-5; a weak D match, TRBD1 (6 bases). V lost 4 bases, J lost 1 base, and 20 bases lay in between. The CDR3 spans 18 residues. Germline assignment: CDR1 LNHDA and CDR2 SQIVND (reference sequence).

This clone was counted a single time. V gene TRBV27 combines with J gene TRBJ2-3; no clear D. Trimming removed 5 bases from V and 6 bases from J, with 15 bases in between. Germline CDR1 is MNHEY and CDR2 is SMNVEV (reference sequence). The CDR3 is 14 amino acids. CDR3 sequence (DNA): TGTGCCAGCAGTCTCCGCGCTCCGTGGGATACGCAGTATTTT. This translates into CASSLRAPWDTQYF.

The chain employs TRBV11-2 and TRBJ2-7; D uncertain. Trimming took 4 bases from V and 1 from J, leaving 2 bases between them. This CDR3 region has 11 residues. Germline assignment: CDR1 SGHAT and CDR2 FQNNGV. The CDR3 DNA reads TGTGCCAGCAGCTCTTCCTACGAGCAGTACTTC. It specifies CASSSSYEQYF. The complete variable domain, with remaining parts taken from reference TRBV11-2 and TRBJ2-7, reads EAGVAQSPRYKIIEKRQSVAFWCNPISGHATLYWYQQILGQGPKLLIQFQNNGVVDDSQLPKDRFSAERLKGVDSTLKIQPAKLEDSAVYLCASSSSYEQYFGPGTRLTVT.

The rearrangement uses TRBV27 and TRBJ1-5, with 8 bases matching TRBD1. The CDR3 has 13 residues. The germline CDR1 and CDR2 sequences are MNHEY and SMNVEV (reference sequence). V gave up 5 bases and J gave up 7 bases; unmatched junction bases: 4. For the CDR3, the DNA is TGTGCCAGCAGTGACAGGGGAGGGCAGCCCCAGCATTTT. Translated: CASSDRGGQPQHF.

The chain combines TRBV7-9 with TRBJ1-5; D is uncertain. The CDR3 has 15 amino acids. Germline V gives CDR1 SEHNR, CDR2 FQNEAQ (reference sequence). V lost 1 base and J lost 0, with 7 bases in between. The CDR3 nucleotides read TGTGCCAGCAGCTTAGGAGGGTATAGCAATCAGCCCCAGCATTTT. Translation: CASSLGGYSNQPQHF.

The V gene is TRBV2, the J gene TRBJ2-1; possibly TRBD1 for D (5 bases). Between the trimmed V and J ends, which lost 6 bases and 9 bases, there was a span of 15 bases. Germline CDR1 is SNHLY and CDR2 is FYNNEI. The CDR3 runs 13 residues. In nucleotides, the CDR3 is TGTGCCAGCAGCCAACCGACTCAGGGTGAGCAGTTCTTC. Residues: CASSQPTQGEQFF.

V and J are TRBV9 and TRBJ2-3; D tentatively reads TRBD1 or TRBD2 (5 bases each). The germline CDR1 and CDR2 sequences are SGDLS and YYNGEE. The V gene lost 5 bases and the J gene lost 2 bases, with 12 bases spanning the gap. The CDR3 contains 14 residues. The CDR3 DNA sequence: TGTGCCAGCAGGGGAGAGGGGATCACAGATACGCAGTATTTT. Translated: CASRGEGITDTQYF.

This clone was picked up one time. V is TRBV7-2 and J is TRBJ2-6; a weak D match, TRBD2 (5 bases). The V end was cut by 1 base, the J end by 3 bases, with 7 bases between. CDR3 length equals 15 residues. Germline loops: CDR1 SGHTA, CDR2 FQGNSA. The CDR3 nucleotides read TGTGCCAGCAGCTTAGGACGGGGTGGGGCCAACGTCCTGACTTTC. It encodes CASSLGRGGANVLTF. Together with reference TRBV7-2 and TRBJ2-6, the CDR3 gives the full variable domain: GAGVSQSPSNKVTEKGKDVELRCDPISGHTALYWYRQSLGQGLEFLIYFQGNSAPDKSGLPSDRFSAERTGGSVSTLTIQRTQQEDSAVYLCASSLGRGGANVLTFGAGSRLTVL.

This clone appeared a few times. The V and J genes are TRBV7-2 and TRBJ1-1; TRBD1 matches 9 bases. Trimming cost V 5 bases and J 4 bases; bases outside gene matches: 8. Germline V CDR1 and CDR2: SGHTA, FQGNSA. The CDR3 runs to 15 residues. The CDR3 sequence: CASSLDRGRGTEAFF. CDR3 coding DNA: TGTGCCAGCAGCCTGGACAGGGGAAGGGGCACTGAAGCTTTCTTT.

This chain joins TRBV5-1 and TRBJ2-3; D is possibly TRBD1 or TRBD2 (5 bases each). V lost 3 bases to trimming and J lost 3 bases, with 14 bases between them. This CDR3 is built from 15 residues. Germline values: CDR1 SGHRS, CDR2 YFSETQ. CDR3 loop: CASSSVSEGTDTQYF. CDR3 sequence (DNA): TGCGCCAGCAGCTCCGTATCCGAGGGGACAGATACGCAGTATTTT.

This clone has just a few counts. This chain uses TRBV7-2 with TRBJ2-2; maybe TRBD2 (5 bases). Germline loops: CDR1 SGHTA, CDR2 FQGNSA. The ends were cut back, 1 base at V and 2 bases at J, with 11 bases in the middle. CDR3 length: 16 residues. In DNA form, the CDR3 reads TGTGCCAGCAGCTTAGGAGGGTCAGCTAACACCGGGGAGCTGTTTTTT. Its protein product is CASSLGGSANTGELFF.